What follows are 18 T cell receptor beta chains derived from one specimen sequenced in a study of post-analysis software for immune sequencing data. Unique molecular identifiers featured in each of the TCR beta cDNA libraries. TCRdb recomputed calls from the PCR reads with MiXCR, one row per CDR3 protein. The repertoire holds 150,000 or so distinct CDR3 sequences, with about 34% as singletons. The starting material was blood, obtained after autologous hematopoietic stem cell transplantation. The source of these receptors is a girl aged 5-17 years with multiple sclerosis.

This rearrangement joins TRBV27 to TRBJ1-6; 10 nucleotides agree with TRBD1. The CDR3 runs 16 residues. Unmatched junction bases numbered 3, after V lost 5 bases and J lost 2 bases. Germline assignment: CDR1 MNHEY and CDR2 SMNVEV (reference sequence). CDR3 bases: TGTGCCAGCAGTGAGACAGGGGGCGCCTATAATTCACCCCTCCACTTT. Protein: CASSETGGAYNSPLHF.

The chain has TRBV29-1 and TRBJ1-1, with a weak D call TRBD1 (5 bases). The germline CDR1 and CDR2 sequences are SQVTM and ANQGSEA. This CDR3 is built from 14 residues. The V and J ends lost 6 bases and 0 bases respectively, with 14 bases between them. CDR3: CSVGTEIVNTEAFF. DNA of the CDR3: TGCAGCGTGGGGACCGAGATAGTGAACACTGAAGCTTTCTTT.

This rearrangement joins TRBV27 to TRBJ2-1; no firm D call. The germline V gene has CDR1 MNHEY and CDR2 SMNVEV (reference sequence). This CDR3 is 17 amino acids long. The V gene lost 3 bases and the J gene lost 5 bases, with 20 bases spanning the gap. This CDR3 reads CASSLALPNPEHNEQFF. CDR3 sequence (DNA): TGTGCCAGCAGTTTGGCCCTGCCTAATCCCGAACACAATGAGCAGTTCTTC.

Many counts were recorded for this clonotype. V usage is TRBV27 and J usage is TRBJ1-5; 11 bases line up with TRBD1. CDR1 and CDR2 from the germline V gene are MNHEY and SMNVEV (reference sequence). The CDR3 is 15 amino acids. After removal of 5 bases from V and 5 bases from J, the junction contained 5 bases not matched to a gene. The CDR3 sequence: CASSPGQGAYQPQHF. The CDR3 coding sequence is TGTGCCAGCAGTCCAGGACAGGGGGCATATCAGCCCCAGCATTTT.

The chain joins TRBV29-1 to TRBJ2-1; 8 bases agree with TRBD2. Trimming took 4 bases from V and 5 from J; bases not matched to a gene: 7. This CDR3 comprises 14 residues. Germline CDR1 SQVTM, CDR2 ANQGSEA. CDR3 residues: CSVARGGLDNEQFF. In DNA, the CDR3 is TGCAGCGTTGCCCGGGGGGGCCTGGACAATGAGCAGTTCTTC.

This clonotype has more than one count but fewer than ten. CDR3 amino acids: CASGWGANYGYTF. CDR3 nucleotides: TGTGCCAGCGGATGGGGTGCTAACTATGGCTACACCTTC. This chain joins TRBV27 and TRBJ1-2; D remains unclear. In germline, CDR1 is MNHEY, CDR2 SMNVEV (reference sequence). The CDR3 has 13 residues. V was clipped by 8 bases and J by 0 bases, with 10 bases between them.

In this sample, this clonotype turned up a few times. V is TRBV10-1 and J is TRBJ2-1; D unclear. There are 17 residues in the CDR3. Between the trimmed V and J ends, which lost 1 base and 7 bases, there was a span of 20 bases. CDR1 and CDR2 (germline): WNHNN, SYGVQD (reference sequence). The CDR3 loop is CASSEFSGMGQLNEQFF. CDR3 sequence (DNA): TGCGCCAGCAGTGAGTTCTCGGGTATGGGTCAGCTTAATGAGCAGTTCTTC.

This clonotype occurred a few times. The rearrangement links TRBV24-1 to TRBJ2-1; TRBD2 matches 11 bases. Per germline, CDR1 KGHDR and CDR2 SFDVKD. This CDR3 has 16 residues. Trimming at V came to 3 bases and at J to 0 bases, leaving 0 bases not matched to a gene. CDR3 region: CATSDTSGGSYNEQFF. The DNA of the CDR3 is TGTGCCACCAGTGATACTAGCGGGGGCTCCTACAATGAGCAGTTCTTC.

This chain links TRBV18 with TRBJ1-1; 8 nucleotides match TRBD1. Germline assignment: CDR1 KGHSH and CDR2 LQKENI. The CDR3 runs to 15 residues. V trimming: 4 bases; J trimming: 0 bases; junction bases outside the gene matches: 4. The CDR3 is CASSQDRVMNTEAFF. CDR3 bases: TGTGCCAGCTCACAGGACAGGGTCATGAACACTGAAGCTTTCTTT.

This clonotype showed up just a few times. The J gene is TRBJ2-7, the V gene TRBV12-3 or TRBV12-4; D might be TRBD1 or TRBD2, each matching 5 bases. The CDR3 covers 14 residues. V was pared by 0 bases and J by 4 bases, with 10 bases between. The CDR3 region is CASSLAGDQYEQYF. The CDR3 region has the DNA TGTGCCAGCAGTTTAGCGGGGGACCAATACGAGCAGTACTTC.

For this clonotype: A much larger clone is a single base away; this may be a read error. This chain uses TRBV20-1 with TRBJ1-4; TRBD1 agrees at 9 bases. CDR3 length equals 19 residues. The germline V gene encodes CDR1 DFQATT and CDR2 SNEGSKA (reference sequence). The CDR3 sequence is CSARDRWAPDRGPNEELFF. For the CDR3, the DNA is TGCAGTGCTAGAGATCGATGGGCACCGGACAGGGGCCCTAATGAAGAACTGTTTTTT.

The rearrangement joins TRBV7-2 to TRBJ2-1; TRBD2 agrees at 9 bases. CDR3 size: 16 residues. Losses at the gene ends were 2 bases for V and 7 bases for J; bases not matched to a gene: 9. CDR1 is SGHTA, CDR2 FQGNSA, per germline. CDR3 nucleotides: TGTGCCAGCAGCTTATGGCCGCGGGAGGGATCTAATGAGCAGTTCTTC. Its translation is CASSLWPREGSNEQFF.

The chain links TRBV13 to TRBJ2-7, with 10 bases aligning to TRBD1. There are 16 residues in the CDR3. In germline, CDR1 is PRHDT, CDR2 FYEKMQ (reference sequence). V lost 0 bases, J lost 6 bases, and 8 bases stayed unmatched. The CDR3 nucleotides are TGTGCCAGCAGCTTAGGAGGTCAGGGACAGGGGACCGAGCAGTACTTC. This gives the protein CASSLGGQGQGTEQYF. Drawing the rest from reference TRBV13 and TRBJ2-7, the complete variable domain is AAGVIQSPRHLIKEKRETATLKCYPIPRHDTVYWYQQGPGQDPQFLISFYEKMQSDKGSIPDRFSAQQFSDYHSELNMSSLELGDSALYFCASSLGGQGQGTEQYFGPGTRLTVT.

The chain joins TRBV6-1 to TRBJ2-7; D gene uncertain. This CDR3 is 12 amino acids long. Trimming removed 4 bases at V and 2 bases at J, with 6 bases between. Germline V CDR1 and CDR2: MNHNS, SASEGT. The CDR3: CASSVAPYEQYF. The CDR3 DNA reads TGTGCCAGCAGTGTGGCTCCCTACGAGCAGTACTTC.

The chain uses TRBV7-9 and TRBJ2-5; possible D gene TRBD1, 6 bases. From germline, CDR1 is SEHNR and CDR2 FQNEAQ (reference sequence). V was pared by 1 base and J by 5 bases, with 14 bases between. This CDR3 region has 15 residues. CDR3 sequence reads: CASSLGDIQWETQYF. The CDR3 bases are TGTGCCAGCAGCTTAGGGGACATTCAGTGGGAGACCCAGTACTTC.

This clonotype was counted only a few times. Germline is not matched at one junction end, which may reflect a read error. The chain has TRBV20-1 and TRBJ2-1; TRBD2 agrees at 7 bases. CDR3 length: 15 residues. The germline CDR1 and CDR2 sequences are DFQATT and SNEGSKA (reference sequence). The CDR3 sequence: CSARDRWGGIDEQFF. The CDR3 bases are TGCAGTGCAAGAGATCGTTGGGGGGGGATCGATGAGCAGTTCTTC.

About this clonotype: Because the CDR3 is missing its conserved closing phenylalanine or tryptophan, this is likely a read error. The chain recombines TRBV20-1 with TRBJ2-2; D may be TRBD1 (5 bases). V lost 6 bases to trimming and J lost 0 bases, with 20 bases between them. The CDR3 covers 17 residues. CDR1 and CDR2 (germline): DFQATT, SNEGSKA (reference sequence). The CDR3 region is CSAPKGVIQANTGELFC. In DNA form, the CDR3 reads TGCAGTGCCCCAAAAGGGGTTATACAGGCGAACACCGGGGAGCTGTTTTGT.

The chain joins TRBV9 to TRBJ1-2; no clear D gene. V lost 3 bases, J lost 4 bases, and 19 bases lay in between. Germline assignment: CDR1 SGDLS and CDR2 YYNGEE. The CDR3 loop spans 16 amino acids. The CDR3 reads CASSGPPPGDIYGYTF. As DNA, the CDR3 is TGTGCCAGCAGCGGTCCCCCCCCAGGCGACATCTATGGCTACACCTTC.